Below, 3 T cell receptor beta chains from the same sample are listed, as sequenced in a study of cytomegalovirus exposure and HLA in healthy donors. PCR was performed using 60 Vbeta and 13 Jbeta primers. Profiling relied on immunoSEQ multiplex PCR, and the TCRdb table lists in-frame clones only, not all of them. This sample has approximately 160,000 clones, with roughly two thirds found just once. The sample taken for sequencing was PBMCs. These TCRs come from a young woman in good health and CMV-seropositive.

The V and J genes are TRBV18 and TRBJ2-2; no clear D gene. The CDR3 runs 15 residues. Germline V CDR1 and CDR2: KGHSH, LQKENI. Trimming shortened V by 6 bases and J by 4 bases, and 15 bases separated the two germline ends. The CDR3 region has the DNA TGTGCCAGCTCCCACCTTTATTCGGGCACCGGGGAGCTGTTTTTT. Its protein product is CASSHLYSGTGELFF.

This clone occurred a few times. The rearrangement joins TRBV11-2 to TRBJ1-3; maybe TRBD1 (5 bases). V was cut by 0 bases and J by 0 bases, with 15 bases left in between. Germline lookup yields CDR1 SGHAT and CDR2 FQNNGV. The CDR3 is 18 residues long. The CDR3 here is CASSLDMGPSSSGNTIYF. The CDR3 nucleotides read TGTGCCAGCAGCTTAGATATGGGGCCCTCTTCCTCTGGAAACACCATATATTTT.

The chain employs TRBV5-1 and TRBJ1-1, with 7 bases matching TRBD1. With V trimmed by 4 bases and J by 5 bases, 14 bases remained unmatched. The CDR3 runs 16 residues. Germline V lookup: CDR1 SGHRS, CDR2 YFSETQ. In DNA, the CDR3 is TGCGCCAGCAGCATAGGGCTGGAGGGGGCGCGGACTGAAGCTTTCTTT. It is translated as CASSIGLEGARTEAFF.